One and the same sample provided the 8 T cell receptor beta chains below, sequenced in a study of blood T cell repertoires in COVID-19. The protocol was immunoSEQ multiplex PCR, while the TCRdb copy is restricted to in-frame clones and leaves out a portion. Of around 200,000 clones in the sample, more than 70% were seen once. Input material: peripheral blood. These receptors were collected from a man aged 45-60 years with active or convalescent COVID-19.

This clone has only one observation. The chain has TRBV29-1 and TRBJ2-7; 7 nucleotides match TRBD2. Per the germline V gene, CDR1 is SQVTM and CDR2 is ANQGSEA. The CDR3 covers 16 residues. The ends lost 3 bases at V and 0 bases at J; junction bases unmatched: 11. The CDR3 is CSVDGISGHSSYEQYF. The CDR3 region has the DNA TGCAGCGTTGACGGGATTAGCGGGCATAGCTCCTACGAGCAGTACTTC.

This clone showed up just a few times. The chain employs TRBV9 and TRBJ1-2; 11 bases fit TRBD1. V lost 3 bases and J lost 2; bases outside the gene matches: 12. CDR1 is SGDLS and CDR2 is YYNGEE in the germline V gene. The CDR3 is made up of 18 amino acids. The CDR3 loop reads CASSDSGQGAHPNYGYTF. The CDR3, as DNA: TGTGCCAGCAGCGACTCTGGACAGGGGGCCCACCCAAACTATGGCTACACCTTC.

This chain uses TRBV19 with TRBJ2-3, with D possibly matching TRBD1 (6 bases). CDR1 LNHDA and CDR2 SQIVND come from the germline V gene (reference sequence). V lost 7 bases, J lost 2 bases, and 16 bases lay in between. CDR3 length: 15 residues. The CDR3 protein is CASTRRGDATDTQYF. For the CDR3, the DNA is TGTGCCAGTACCCGCAGGGGCGACGCCACAGATACGCAGTATTTT.

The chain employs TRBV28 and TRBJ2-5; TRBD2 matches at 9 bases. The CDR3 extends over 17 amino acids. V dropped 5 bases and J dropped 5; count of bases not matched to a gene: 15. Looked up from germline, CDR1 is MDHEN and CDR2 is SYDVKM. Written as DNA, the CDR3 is TGTGCCAGCAGTACCCAGCGGGAGGCATCATGGGGGGAGACCCAGTACTTC. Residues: CASSTQREASWGETQYF.

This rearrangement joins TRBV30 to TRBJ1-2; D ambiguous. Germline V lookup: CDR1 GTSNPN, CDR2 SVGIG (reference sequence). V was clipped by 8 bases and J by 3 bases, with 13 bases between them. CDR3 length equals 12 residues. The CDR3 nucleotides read TGTGCCGCCGCCGCGGAGTACTATGGCTACACCTTC. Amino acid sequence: CAAAAEYYGYTF.

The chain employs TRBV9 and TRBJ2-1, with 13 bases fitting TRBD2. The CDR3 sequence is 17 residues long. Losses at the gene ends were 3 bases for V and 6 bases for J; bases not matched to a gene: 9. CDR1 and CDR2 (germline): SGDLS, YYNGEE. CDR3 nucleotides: TGTGCCAGCAGCGATCAACGGACTAGCGGGAGACGCAATGAGCAGTTCTTC. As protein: CASSDQRTSGRRNEQFF.

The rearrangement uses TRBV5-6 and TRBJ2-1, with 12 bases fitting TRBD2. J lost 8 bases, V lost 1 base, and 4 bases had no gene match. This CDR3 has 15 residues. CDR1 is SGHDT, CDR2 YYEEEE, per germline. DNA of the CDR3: TGTGCCAGCAGCTTGAGGACTAGCGGGAACGATGAGCAGTTCTTC. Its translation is CASSLRTSGNDEQFF.

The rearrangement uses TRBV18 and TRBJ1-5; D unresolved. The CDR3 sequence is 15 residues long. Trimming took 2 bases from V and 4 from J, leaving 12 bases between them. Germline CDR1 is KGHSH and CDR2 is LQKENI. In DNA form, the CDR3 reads TGTGCCAGCTCACCAGAGGGTCATCCTAATCAGCCCCAGCATTTT. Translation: CASSPEGHPNQPQHF.